One and the same sample provided the 27 T cell receptor beta chains below, sequenced in a study of PD-1 blockade in classical Hodgkin lymphoma (dated by TCRdb to between 2020 and 2021). Libraries were made using the immunoSEQ multiplex PCR assay. Here the immuneACCESS table is served through TCRdb, limited to in-frame sequences with V and J called. Missing clones are a known gap in these copies; in checked studies unresolved V genes cover under half, and the rest lacks a known reason. The sample yields about 40,000 clones; around 88% were counted once. The biggest ten clones account for roughly 7.7% of the sample. The time point label on this specimen signifies: cycle 2 day 1 (C2D1) of nivolumab. Every trial patient had relapsed following autologous stem cell transplantation, and prior brentuximab vedotin exposure was what differed among cohorts A, B and C. Source: peripheral blood mononuclear cells (PBMCs), taken before the second cycle of nivolumab. The receptors here all came from a human donor with classical Hodgkin lymphoma.

The chain couples TRBV5-1 to TRBJ2-1; a possible D gene is TRBD1 (6 bases). The CDR3 contains 15 residues. V was cut by 7 bases and J by 4 bases, with 18 bases left in between. The V gene's germline CDR1 is SGHRS and CDR2 YFSETQ. CDR3 amino acids: CASAPQGQRYNEQFF. The CDR3 nucleotides are TGCGCCAGCGCACCGCAGGGGCAGCGGTACAATGAGCAGTTCTTC.

J is TRBJ1-3 and V is TRBV2; the D is unclear. CDR1 is SNHLY and CDR2 is FYNNEI in the germline V gene. This CDR3 contains 11 residues. V lost 0 bases and J lost 10, with 4 bases in between. CDR3 in DNA: TGTGCCAGCAGTGAAGCGATGACCATATATTTT. Protein product: CASSEAMTIYF.

The chain recombines TRBV9 with TRBJ2-5; D tentatively fits TRBD1 or TRBD2 (5 bases each). In germline, CDR1 is SGDLS, CDR2 YYNGEE. Trimming left V 3 bases short and J 2 bases short, with 17 bases between. The CDR3 contains 16 residues. CDR3 region: CASSGGSAILQETQYF. In DNA form, the CDR3 reads TGTGCCAGCAGCGGGGGGTCGGCGATCCTGCAAGAGACCCAGTACTTC.

The chain is built from TRBV29-1 and TRBJ2-5; D unresolved. The CDR3 is 14 residues long. CDR1 SQVTM and CDR2 ANQGSEA come from the germline V gene. The germline V and J ends were trimmed by 2 bases and 2 bases, with 12 bases remaining between them. The CDR3 loop reads CSVEWALGQETQYF. As DNA, the CDR3 is TGCAGCGTTGAATGGGCCCTTGGTCAAGAGACCCAGTACTTC.

The V and J genes are TRBV7-9 and TRBJ2-1, with D unclear. Deletions cut 6 bases from V and 7 bases from J, with 7 bases between. Germline CDR1 SEHNR, CDR2 FQNEAQ (reference sequence). The CDR3 is made up of 11 amino acids. The CDR3 nucleotides read TGTGCCAGCAGTGCGGTGAATGAGCAGTTCTTC. Amino acids: CASSAVNEQFF.

The V and J genes are TRBV5-4 and TRBJ2-4, with TRBD1 matching over 8 bases. From germline, CDR1 is SGHNT and CDR2 YYREEE (reference sequence). This CDR3 is built from 16 residues. V dropped 4 bases and J dropped 0; count of bases not matched to a gene: 6. CDR3 bases: TGTGCCAGCAGCCAGACAGGGGAGCTAGCCAAAAACATTCAGTACTTC. As protein: CASSQTGELAKNIQYF.

The chain combines TRBV7-9 with TRBJ2-7; D is unclear. The CDR3 loop spans 13 amino acids. The V gene lost 4 bases and the J gene lost 2 bases, with 9 bases spanning the gap. Germline V CDR1 and CDR2: SEHNR, FQNEAQ (reference sequence). In DNA form, the CDR3 reads TGTGCCAGCAGCTCTCAGTTTACCTACGAGCAGTACTTC. This sequence encodes CASSSQFTYEQYF.

The chain has TRBV9 and TRBJ2-3; 8 bases agree with TRBD2. The CDR3 contains 16 residues. Germline trimming cut 1 base from V and 2 bases from J; bases unmatched to any gene: 6. CDR1 and CDR2 from the germline V gene are SGDLS and YYNGEE. The CDR3 region is CASSVQRERVTDTQYF. The CDR3 DNA follows: TGTGCCAGCAGCGTACAGCGGGAGCGGGTCACAGATACGCAGTATTTT.

The rearrangement joins TRBV6-5 to TRBJ1-2; D gene ambiguous. Germline CDR1 is MNHEY and CDR2 is SVGAGI. The CDR3 sequence is 15 residues long. Trimming removed 5 bases at V and 0 bases at J, with 13 bases between. CDR3 nucleotides: TGTGCCAGCAGTACGCGGACGGTCGCTAACTATGGCTACACCTTC. Protein product: CASSTRTVANYGYTF.

CDR3 residues: CASSLAEDSPLHF. CDR3 DNA sequence: TGCGCCAGCAGCTTGGCCGAAGATTCACCCCTCCACTTT. The V and J genes are TRBV5-1 and TRBJ1-6, with no clear D. The CDR3 totals 13 residues. The ends were cut back, 0 bases at V and 8 bases at J, with 6 bases in the middle. Germline V gives CDR1 SGHRS, CDR2 YFSETQ.

This clone has just one count. This rearrangement joins TRBV28 to TRBJ2-3; D may be TRBD2 (5 bases). CDR1 and CDR2 from the germline V gene are MDHEN and SYDVKM. V lost 5 bases to trimming and J lost 8 bases, with 14 bases between them. This CDR3 has 13 residues. CDR3 in amino acids: CASSADLAGTQYF. The CDR3 nucleotides read TGTGCCAGCAGTGCGGACCTTGCGGGTACGCAGTATTTT.

The count of this clone is one. This sequence joins TRBV10-1 and TRBJ2-2; maybe TRBD1 (5 bases). This CDR3 region has 13 residues. CDR1 and CDR2 from the germline V gene are WNHNN and SYGVQD (reference sequence). V gave up 2 bases and J gave up 7 bases, with 8 bases separating them. The chain's CDR3 is CASSERGHGELFF. The CDR3 DNA sequence: TGCGCCAGCAGTGAGAGGGGCCACGGGGAGCTGTTTTTT.

The CDR3 DNA reads as TGTGCCAGCAGCCAAGAAGGCAATTTCGCCTTATGGTCACCCCTCCACTTT. It specifies CASSQEGNFALWSPLHF. The V and J genes are TRBV14 and TRBJ1-6; D not resolved. Deletions cut 0 bases from V and 10 bases from J, with 19 bases between. Germline CDR1 is SGHDN and CDR2 is FVKESK. This CDR3 is built from 17 residues.

The gene calls are TRBV6-4 and TRBJ1-5; D unresolved. Trimming left V 9 bases short and J 4 bases short, with 22 bases between. This CDR3 region has 16 residues. The V gene's germline CDR1 is MRHNA and CDR2 SNTAGT. CDR3 sequence: CARYFHAPLWNQPQHF. CDR3 sequence (DNA): TGTGCCAGGTATTTCCATGCACCCCTTTGGAATCAGCCCCAGCATTTT.

In DNA form, the CDR3 reads TGTGCCATCAGCTTATCACCCGGGACAGGGCCAAACACCGGGGAGCTGTTTTTT. This codes for CAISLSPGTGPNTGELFF. V and J are TRBV10-3 and TRBJ2-2, with 9 bases lining up with TRBD1. The CDR3 loop spans 18 amino acids. V was pared by 6 bases and J by 2 bases, with 13 bases of the junction left unmatched. The germline V gene encodes CDR1 ENHRY and CDR2 SYGVKD.

The genes are TRBV5-1 and TRBJ2-5; 7 bases are a match to TRBD2. This CDR3 is 16 amino acids long. The germline V gene encodes CDR1 SGHRS and CDR2 YFSETQ. With V trimmed by 4 bases and J by 5 bases, 14 bases remained unmatched. The DNA of the CDR3 is TGCGCCAGCAGCCCGGCCGTGCGGGAGTCAGGGGAGACCCAGTACTTC. Translation: CASSPAVRESGETQYF. Using reference TRBV5-1 and TRBJ2-5 for the parts outside the CDR3, the full variable domain is KAGVTQTPRYLIKTRGQQVTLSCSPISGHRSVSWYQQTPGQGLQFLFEYFSETQRNKGNFPGRFSGRQFSNSRSEMNVSTLELGDSALYLCASSPAVRESGETQYFGPGTRLLVL.

V usage is TRBV9 and J usage is TRBJ1-2, with D tentatively TRBD1 (6 bases). Germline V gene data show CDR1 as SGDLS and CDR2 as YYNGEE. V lost 4 bases and J lost 0, with 13 bases in between. The CDR3 is 15 residues long. The CDR3 region has the DNA TGTGCCAGCAGCTTGAGGACAGAGGCTAACTATGGCTACACCTTC. Amino acids: CASSLRTEANYGYTF.

The CDR3 bases are TGCGCCAGCAGTGAGTCGCCCAGGGGTTCTGGAAACACCATATATTTT. Amino acid sequence: CASSESPRGSGNTIYF. The chain joins TRBV10-1 to TRBJ1-3, with D perhaps matching TRBD1 (6 bases). This CDR3 is 16 amino acids long. V was clipped by 0 bases and J by 1 base, with 10 bases between them. Looked up from germline, CDR1 is WNHNN and CDR2 is SYGVQD (reference sequence).

The chain recombines TRBV7-3 with TRBJ2-1; TRBD2 matches at 9 bases. This CDR3 is built from 15 residues. The junction had 6 bases not matched to a gene; V was cut back by 5 bases and J by 4 bases. The germline gives CDR1 SGHTA, CDR2 FQGTGA. Here the CDR3 DNA reads TGTGCCAGCAGCCCGACTAGCGGAAAATACAATGAGCAGTTCTTC. It yields the protein CASSPTSGKYNEQFF.

J is TRBJ1-5 and V is TRBV6-1; D gene unclear. The CDR3 loop spans 12 amino acids. Germline CDR1 reads MNHNS; CDR2 reads SASEGT. Trimming took 3 bases from V and 6 from J, leaving 6 bases between them. As DNA, the CDR3 is TGTGCCAGCAGTGATCTTAGTCAGCCCCAGCATTTT. As protein: CASSDLSQPQHF.

This clone has just one count. The rearrangement uses TRBV13 and TRBJ2-1, with 7 bases identical to TRBD2. Losses at the gene ends were 7 bases for V and 1 base for J; bases not matched to a gene: 4. Per germline, CDR1 PRHDT and CDR2 FYEKMQ (reference sequence). The CDR3 contains 14 residues. The CDR3 here is CASKDGGSYNEQFF. The CDR3 DNA reads as TGTGCCAGCAAAGACGGGGGGTCCTACAATGAGCAGTTCTTC.

The chain is built from TRBV20-1 and TRBJ2-1; 7 nucleotides match TRBD2. V lost 4 bases and J lost 10; bases outside the gene matches: 1. Germline CDR1 is DFQATT and CDR2 is SNEGSKA (reference sequence). CDR3 size: 10 residues. CDR3 sequence reads: CSAILAEQFF. CDR3 in DNA: TGCAGTGCTATACTAGCGGAGCAGTTCTTC.

V is TRBV29-1 and J is TRBJ2-1; D not certain. Germline values: CDR1 SQVTM, CDR2 ANQGSEA. The CDR3 is made up of 14 amino acids. V gave up 6 bases and J gave up 0 bases, with 12 bases separating them. CDR3 in DNA: TGCAGCGTGTCCCCTCAGAGCTCCTACAATGAGCAGTTCTTC. Amino acid sequence: CSVSPQSSYNEQFF.

This chain links TRBV14 with TRBJ2-7; D is perhaps TRBD2 (5 bases). The CDR3 covers 12 residues. Trimming cost V 4 bases and J 7 bases, with 11 bases left between them. Per germline, CDR1 SGHDN and CDR2 FVKESK. In nucleotides, the CDR3 is TGTGCCAGCAGCCCAGGTCGGGGAGAGCAGTACTTC. Translated, it gives CASSPGRGEQYF.

The chain has TRBV5-1 and TRBJ2-5; D not resolved. Trimming stripped 1 base from V and 3 bases from J, with 4 bases between. CDR1 is SGHRS, CDR2 YFSETQ, per germline. The CDR3 covers 12 residues. In DNA, the CDR3 is TGCGCCAGCAGCTTGTTGGAAGAGACCCAGTACTTC. This gives the protein CASSLLEETQYF.

V usage is TRBV6-6 and J usage is TRBJ1-3; D gene ambiguous. There are 14 residues in the CDR3. Deletions cut 8 bases from V and 0 bases from J, with 11 bases between. CDR1 and CDR2 from the germline V gene are MNHNY and SVGAGI (reference sequence). CDR3 DNA sequence: TGTGCCAGCCAGGTGGCAAACTCTGGAAACACCATATATTTT. Translation gives CASQVANSGNTIYF.

The chain combines TRBV6-5 with TRBJ2-2, with D unclear. V lost 6 bases and J 4 bases, leaving 9 bases between the germline ends. The CDR3 covers 13 residues. CDR1 and CDR2 (germline): MNHEY, SVGAGI. The CDR3 nucleotides are TGTGCCAGCAGCCAAGTCGGCACCGGGGAGCTGTTTTTT. Encoded protein: CASSQVGTGELFF.